This T cell receptor (beta chain) was obtained from a study of OX40 agonist ivuxolimab in advanced cancers. Study details: Age averaged around 58 years (range roughly 23 to 90), and just over 80% were male. The eligibility criteria allowed prior anti-PD-1, anti-PD-L1 or anti-CTLA-4 therapy, and 30% to 40% had some. Regarding the study as a whole: By week 6 at 0.1 to 3.0 mg/kg, blood CD4+ and CD8+ T cells had expanded clonally.

The table came from immunoSEQ multiplex PCR; TCRdb's copy has only in-frame clones and leaves some out. The sample includes roughly 100,000 clones, roughly nine tenths of them seen just once. Looked up from germline, CDR1 is LNHDA and CDR2 is SQIVND (reference sequence). With V trimmed by 1 base and J by 3 bases, 3 bases remained unmatched. This CDR3 has 14 amino acids. With respect to this clone: Its antigen is still unknown.

The sequence was obtained from an adult with an advanced solid tumor such as melanoma, head and neck, liver or kidney cancer. The chain combines TRBV19 with TRBJ2-7; 7 positions agree with TRBD1. Specimen: CD4+ or CD8+ T cells sorted from blood, collected in a trial of the OX40 agonist ivuxolimab. CDR3 loop: CASSIATGDYEQYF. In DNA, the CDR3 is TGTGCCAGTAGTATAGCAACAGGGGACTACGAGCAGTACTTC.